This TCR beta chain was sequenced during a study of blood T cell repertoires in COVID-19. Looked up from germline, CDR1 is SGDLS and CDR2 is YYNGEE. V gave up 2 bases and J gave up 1 base, with 16 bases separating them. There are 17 residues in the CDR3. Original processing methods: Quantification of nucleated cells was approximated via reference gene primer amplification. TCRdb's copy holds only in-frame clones and misses some; the assay was immunoSEQ multiplex PCR. The V and J calls and the clone size are those of that table, but D and trimming were determined from the DNA. The sample consists of around 340,000 clones, 70% to 90% of them appearing once.

The V call is TRBV9, the J call TRBJ1-3, with a tentative D call TRBD1 (6 bases). Input material: PBMCs or T cells enriched from blood (not recorded which). This receptor was taken from a woman in her forties with acute COVID-19. CDR3 DNA: TGTGCCAGCAGCGTGTCGGGACACCCAAATTCTGGAAACACCATATATTTT. It translates to CASSVSGHPNSGNTIYF.